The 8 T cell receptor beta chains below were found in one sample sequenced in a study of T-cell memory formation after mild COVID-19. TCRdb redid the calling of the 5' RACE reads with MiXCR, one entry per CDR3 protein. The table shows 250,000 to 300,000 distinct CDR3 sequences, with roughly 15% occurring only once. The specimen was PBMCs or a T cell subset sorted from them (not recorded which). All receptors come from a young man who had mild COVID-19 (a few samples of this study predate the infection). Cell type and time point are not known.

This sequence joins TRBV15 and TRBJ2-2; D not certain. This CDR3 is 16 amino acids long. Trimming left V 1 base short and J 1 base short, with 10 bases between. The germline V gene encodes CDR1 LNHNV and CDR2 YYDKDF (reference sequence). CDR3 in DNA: TGTGCCACCAGCAGAGGGTTCACGAGGAACACCGGGGAGCTGTTTTTT. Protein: CATSRGFTRNTGELFF.

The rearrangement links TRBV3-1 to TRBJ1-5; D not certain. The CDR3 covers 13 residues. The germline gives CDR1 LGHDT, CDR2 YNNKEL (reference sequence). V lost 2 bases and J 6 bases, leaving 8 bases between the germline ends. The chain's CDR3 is CASSQHQIQPQHF. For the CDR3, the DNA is TGTGCCAGCAGCCAACACCAAATTCAGCCCCAGCATTTT.

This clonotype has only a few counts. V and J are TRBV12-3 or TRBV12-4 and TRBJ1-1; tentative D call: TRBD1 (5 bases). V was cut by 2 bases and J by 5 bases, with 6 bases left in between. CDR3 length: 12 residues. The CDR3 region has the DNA TGTGCCAGCAGTTTAAAGGGGACTGAAGCTTTCTTT. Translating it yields CASSLKGTEAFF.

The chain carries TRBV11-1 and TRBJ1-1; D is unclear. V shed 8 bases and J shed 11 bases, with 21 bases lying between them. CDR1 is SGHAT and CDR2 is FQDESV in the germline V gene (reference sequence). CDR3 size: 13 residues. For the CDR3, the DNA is TGTGCCAGCCGCTCGGGTACACGGCACGCGGCTTTCTTT. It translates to CASRSGTRHAAFF.

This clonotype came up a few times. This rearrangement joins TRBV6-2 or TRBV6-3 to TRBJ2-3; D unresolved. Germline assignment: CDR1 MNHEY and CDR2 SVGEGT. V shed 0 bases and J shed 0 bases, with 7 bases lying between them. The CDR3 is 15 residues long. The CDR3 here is CASSYSVFSTDTQYF. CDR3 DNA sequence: TGTGCCAGCAGTTACTCGGTGTTCAGCACAGATACGCAGTATTTT.

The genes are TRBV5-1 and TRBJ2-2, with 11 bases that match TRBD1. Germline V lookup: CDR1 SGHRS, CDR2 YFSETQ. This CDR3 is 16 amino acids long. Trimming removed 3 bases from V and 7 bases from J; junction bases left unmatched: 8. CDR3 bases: TGCGCCAGCAGCTGGACAGGGGGCGTTGGCATCGGGGAGCTGTTTTTT. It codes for CASSWTGGVGIGELFF.

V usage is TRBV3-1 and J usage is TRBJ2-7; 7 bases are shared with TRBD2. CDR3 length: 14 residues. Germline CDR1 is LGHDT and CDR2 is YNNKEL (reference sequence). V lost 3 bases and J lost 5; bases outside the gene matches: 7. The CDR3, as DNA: TGTGCCAGCAGCCAGAACCCTAGCGGCCACGAGCAGTACTTC. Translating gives CASSQNPSGHEQYF.

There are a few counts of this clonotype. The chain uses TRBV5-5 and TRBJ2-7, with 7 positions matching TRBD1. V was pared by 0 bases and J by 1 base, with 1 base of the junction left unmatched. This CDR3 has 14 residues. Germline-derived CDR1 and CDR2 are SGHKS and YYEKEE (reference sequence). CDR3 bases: TGTGCCAGCAGCTTGGACAGGGGATCCTACGAGCAGTACGTC. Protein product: CASSLDRGSYEQYV.